The rows below give T cell receptor beta chains drawn from one sample of a study of T cells in Graves' hyperthyroidism and ophthalmopathy. TCRdb used MiXCR to reprocess the multiplex PCR reads, holding one entry per CDR3 protein. The profile shows under 350,000 distinct CDR3 sequences, 17% of them singletons. The sample taken for sequencing was blood. Every receptor here comes from a woman aged 55-69 years with Graves' ophthalmopathy. The CDR3 runs from the conserved cysteine through the conserved F or W. The D gene is left open where the match is weak. The size field is filled for only some rows; it gives once, few, many or a size class.

>.|TRBV6-1|few|TRBJ1-5
CASGRSNQPQHF
TGTGCCAGCGGACGGAGCAATCAGCCCCAGCATTTT
>TRBD1|TRBV20-1|many|TRBJ2-7
CSAASRMGQGAGEQYF
TGCAGTGCTGCCTCCAGAATGGGACAGGGGGCGGGAGAGCAGTACTTC
>.|TRBV10-3|many|TRBJ2-1
CAISATGRHSYNEQFF
TGTGCCATCAGTGCAACGGGACGCCACTCCTACAATGAGCAGTTCTTC
>.|TRBV5-1|few|TRBJ1-1
CASSLLGQSEAFF
TGCGCCAGCAGCTTGTTGGGGCAATCTGAAGCTTTCTTT
>.|TRBV7-2|.|TRBJ1-6
CASSLGGRGSPLHF
TGTGCCAGCAGCCTTGGGGGGCGAGGTTCACCCCTCCACTTT
>.|TRBV7-2|many|TRBJ1-1
CASSLPPGRLNTEAFF
TGTGCCAGCAGCTTACCGCCGGGGAGACTGAACACTGAAGCTTTCTTT
>TRBD1|TRBV5-1|many|TRBJ1-1
CASSHGTGGRGTEAFF
TGCGCCAGCAGCCACGGGACAGGGGGCAGGGGCACTGAAGCTTTCTTT
>.|TRBV29-1|few|TRBJ2-7
CSVDGIENYEQYF
TGCAGCGTTGATGGGATAGAGAACTACGAGCAGTACTTC
>TRBD1|TRBV6-2/TRBV6-3|many|TRBJ1-6
CASSYRDSTNSPLHF
TGTGCCAGCAGTTACCGGGACAGTACAAATTCACCCCTCCACTTT
>.|TRBV20-1|.|TRBJ2-3
CSARPVANTDTQYF
TGCAGTGCTAGACCGGTAGCGAACACAGATACGCAGTATTTT
>.|TRBV30|many|TRBJ1-5
CAWSGLSLQPQHF
TGTGCCTGGAGTGGGCTATCGTTGCAGCCCCAGCATTTT
>.|TRBV18|many|TRBJ2-3
CASSHSFTDTQYF
TGTGCCAGCTCACACTCCTTCACAGATACGCAGTATTTT
>TRBD1|TRBV7-3|.|TRBJ2-5
CASSPGTGRGGETQYF
TGTGCCAGCAGCCCGGGGACAGGGCGGGGTGGAGAGACCCAGTACTTC
>.|TRBV4-1|many|TRBJ1-4
CASSQEPGVEKLFF
TGCGCCAGCAGCCAAGAGCCAGGGGTGGAAAAACTGTTTTTT
>.|TRBV2|many|TRBJ2-5
CASKQDSNQETQYF
TGTGCCAGCAAACAGGACAGCAACCAAGAGACCCAGTACTTC
>.|TRBV6-4|many|TRBJ1-1
CASSDSDRGTEAFF
TGTGCCAGCAGTGACTCGGATAGGGGGACTGAAGCTTTCTTT
>.|TRBV12-3/TRBV12-4|many|TRBJ2-6
CASSQGPLSGANVLTF
TGTGCCAGCAGTCAAGGACCACTCTCTGGGGCCAACGTCCTGACTTTC
>.|TRBV6-1|.|TRBJ1-2
CASRDWRIANYGYTF
TGTGCCAGCAGGGATTGGAGAATAGCTAACTATGGCTACACCTTC
>.|TRBV2|many|TRBJ2-5
CASSGWETQYF
TGTGCCAGCAGTGGATGGGAGACCCAGTACTTC
>TRBD1|TRBV6-1|few|TRBJ1-2
CASSRDSVFYGYTF
TGTGCCAGCAGCCGGGACAGTGTTTTCTATGGCTACACCTTC
>.|TRBV7-9|many|TRBJ2-2
CASSRKDWVTGELFF
TGTGCCAGCAGTCGAAAGGATTGGGTGACCGGGGAGCTGTTTTTT
>.|TRBV4-3|many|TRBJ1-5
CASSQVMADDQPQHF
TGCGCCAGCAGCCAAGTGATGGCGGACGATCAGCCCCAGCATTTT
>.|TRBV29-1|.|TRBJ2-5
CSVWRGEETQYF
TGCAGCGTTTGGCGGGGCGAAGAGACCCAGTACTTC
>.|TRBV15|many|TRBJ2-7
CATGRESYNEQYF
TGTGCCACCGGCAGGGAGAGTTATAACGAGCAGTACTTC
>.|TRBV4-3|.|TRBJ2-2
CASSQGRANTGELFF
TGCGCCAGCAGCCAAGGACGGGCGAACACCGGGGAGCTGTTTTTT
>.|TRBV12-3/TRBV12-4|many|TRBJ2-2
CASSTAQANTGELFF
TGTGCCAGCAGCACCGCACAAGCGAACACCGGGGAGCTGTTTTTT
>.|TRBV5-1|many|TRBJ2-2
CASSAFGQRNTGELFF
TGCGCCAGCAGTGCCTTCGGACAGCGGAACACCGGGGAGCTGTTTTTT
>.|TRBV11-2|many|TRBJ2-5
CASSLDRAGVVQETQYF
TGTGCCAGCAGCTTAGATCGGGCAGGGGTGGTCCAAGAGACCCAGTACTTC
>.|TRBV2|few|TRBJ2-5
CASSESLGQETQYF
TGTGCCAGCAGTGAAAGCCTAGGCCAAGAGACCCAGTACTTC
>.|TRBV7-4|many|TRBJ2-7
CASSRPSYEQYF
TGTGCCAGCAGCAGACCCTCCTACGAGCAGTACTTC
>TRBD1|TRBV7-8|many|TRBJ2-3
CASSHRDRGLADTQYF
TGTGCCAGCAGCCATCGGGACAGGGGGCTTGCAGATACGCAGTATTTT
>.|TRBV6-1|many|TRBJ1-1
CASSLSRGTAFF
TGTGCCAGCAGTTTGAGTCGAGGGACAGCTTTCTTT
>.|TRBV4-3|.|TRBJ1-1
CASSQLLRTENTEAFF
TGCGCCAGCAGCCAACTTTTAAGGACGGAGAACACTGAAGCTTTCTTT
>.|TRBV29-1|many|TRBJ2-5
CSVRTDYQETQYF
TGCAGCGTTCGGACAGACTACCAAGAGACCCAGTACTTC
>TRBD1|TRBV7-2|many|TRBJ2-4
CASSLDPGTGRNIQYF
TGTGCCAGCAGCTTGGACCCCGGGACAGGGAGGAACATTCAGTACTTC
>.|TRBV28|many|TRBJ2-3
CASSLLGYSSTDTQYF
TGTGCCAGCAGTTTATTAGGGTACTCTAGCACAGATACGCAGTATTTT
>.|TRBV4-2|many|TRBJ2-7
CASSHTGKDHEQYF
TGTGCCAGCAGCCACACTGGCAAGGATCACGAGCAGTACTTC
>TRBD1|TRBV7-3|.|TRBJ1-1
CASSSSHRGILMNTEAFF
TGTGCCAGCAGCTCCTCACACAGGGGGATACTTATGAACACTGAAGCTTTCTTT
>.|TRBV7-2|.|TRBJ1-2
CASSLAGGGSDYTF
TGTGCCAGCAGCTTAGCGGGGGGCGGGAGCGACTACACCTTC
>TRBD1|TRBV20-1|few|TRBJ2-5
CSAGRMETGDFLADETQYF
TGCAGTGCTGGAAGAATGGAGACAGGGGATTTTTTAGCCGATGAGACCCAGTACTTC
>TRBD1|TRBV10-3|once|TRBJ1-1
CAIGESRGPGTEAFF
TGTGCCATCGGTGAGTCAAGGGGGCCGGGCACTGAAGCTTTCTTT
>.|TRBV20-1|many|TRBJ2-3
CSARAGREGTDTQYF
TGCAGTGCTAGAGCCGGAAGGGAGGGCACAGATACGCAGTATTTT
>.|TRBV6-2/TRBV6-3|many|TRBJ1-1
CASSYRQRSEAFF
TGTGCCAGCAGTTACCGGCAGAGGTCTGAAGCTTTCTTT
>TRBD1|TRBV6-1|many|TRBJ1-2
CASKQGAYDGYTF
TGTGCCAGCAAGCAGGGGGCGTACGATGGCTACACCTTC
>.|TRBV5-1|many|TRBJ1-1
CASSLSGTEAFF
TGCGCCAGCAGCTTGAGTGGCACTGAAGCTTTCTTT
>.|TRBV11-1|.|TRBJ2-5
CASSPPGRLGETQYF
TGTGCCAGCAGCCCACCGGGACGCCTAGGAGAGACCCAGTACTTC
>.|TRBV7-2|many|TRBJ2-1
CASSPNYSYNEQFF
TGTGCCAGCAGCCCCAACTATAGCTACAATGAGCAGTTCTTC
>.|TRBV20-1|many|TRBJ2-1
CSAPTQSSYNEQFF
TGCAGTGCTCCGACCCAGAGCTCCTACAATGAGCAGTTCTTC
>TRBD2|TRBV6-1|.|TRBJ2-3
CASRLGYGGATDTQYF
TGTGCCAGCAGATTAGGGTACGGGGGGGCCACAGATACGCAGTATTTT
>.|TRBV10-3|many|TRBJ1-2
CAIRGATNYGYTF
TGTGCCATCAGGGGGGCGACTAACTATGGCTACACCTTC
>TRBD1|TRBV19|many|TRBJ2-1
CASSHPGTDYNEQFF
TGTGCCAGTAGCCACCCCGGGACAGACTACAATGAGCAGTTCTTC